This T cell receptor (beta chain) was obtained from a study of blood T cell repertoires in COVID-19. Overall study context: In each case, the material was cDNA or gDNA derived from T cells, B-cell-depleted T cells, or PBMCs.

Produced via immunoSEQ multiplex PCR; TCRdb's table is partial and in-frame only. The sample contains about 90,000 clones, over 80% of which appear only once. V shed 0 bases, J shed 5 bases, and the junction held 4 bases outside the gene matches. The CDR3 covers 14 residues. CDR1 and CDR2 (germline): SGHRS, YFSETQ. The V gene is TRBV5-1, the J gene TRBJ1-1; TRBD1 matches 7 bases. The clonotype comes from a woman at least 80 years old with active or convalescent COVID-19. The source material was peripheral blood. CDR3 coding DNA: TGCGCCAGCAGCTTGGCGTCCAGGGGGACTGAAGCTTTCTTT. It yields the protein CASSLASRGTEAFF.